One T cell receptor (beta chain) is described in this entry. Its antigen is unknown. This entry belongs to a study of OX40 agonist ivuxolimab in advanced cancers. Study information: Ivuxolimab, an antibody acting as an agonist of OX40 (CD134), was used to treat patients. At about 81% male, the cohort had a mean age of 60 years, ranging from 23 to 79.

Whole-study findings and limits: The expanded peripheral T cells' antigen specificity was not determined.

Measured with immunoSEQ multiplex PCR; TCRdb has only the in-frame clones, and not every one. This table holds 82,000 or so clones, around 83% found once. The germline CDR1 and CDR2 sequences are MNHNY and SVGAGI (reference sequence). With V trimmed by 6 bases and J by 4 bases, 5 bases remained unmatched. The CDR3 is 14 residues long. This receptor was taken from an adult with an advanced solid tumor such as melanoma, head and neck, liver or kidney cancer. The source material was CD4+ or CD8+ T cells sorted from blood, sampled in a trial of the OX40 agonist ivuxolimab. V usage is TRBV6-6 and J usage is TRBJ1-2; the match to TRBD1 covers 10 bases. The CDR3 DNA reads TGTGCCAGCAGACCGGGACAGGGGTCCTATGGCTACACCTTC. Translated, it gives CASRPGQGSYGYTF.